These T cell receptor beta chains were read from a single sample in a study of blood T cell repertoires in COVID-19. Repertoires were generated with immunoSEQ multiplex PCR, while TCRdb's copy carries only in-frame clones and drops some. The table lists around 130,000 clones, around 88% of them singletons. The sequencing sample was made of PBMCs or T cells enriched from blood (not recorded which). Every receptor here comes from a woman between 45 and 65 years old who had recovered from COVID-19. Each CDR3 is given with its conserved first and last residue. D genes are given only for firm matches. Where a row states a size, it is once, few, many or the class of an expanded clone; other rows omit it.

J gene | clone size | V gene | D gene | CDR3 protein | CDR3 DNA
TRBJ2-2 | . | TRBV6-1 | . | CASSEAQGANTGELFF | TGTGCCAGCAGTGAAGCCCAGGGTGCGAACACCGGGGAGCTGTTTTTT
TRBJ2-3 | . | TRBV3-1/TRBV3-2 | . | CASSPGDSPTDTQYF | TGTGCCAGCAGCCCGGGAGATAGCCCCACAGATACGCAGTATTTT
TRBJ1-1 | . | TRBV5-4 | . | CATRPGSYTEAFF | TGTGCCACCCGCCCCGGGTCCTACACTGAAGCTTTCTTT
TRBJ2-7 | many | TRBV5-1 | TRBD1 | CASSAGQGFYEQYF | TGCGCCAGCAGTGCCGGACAGGGATTTTACGAGCAGTACTTC
TRBJ1-2 | once | TRBV5-1 | . | CASSLGTANYGYTF | TGCGCCAGCAGCTTGGGGACAGCTAACTATGGCTACACCTTC
TRBJ2-7 | many | TRBV7-9 | TRBD1 | CASSSGTEDYEQYF | TGTGCCAGCAGCTCCGGGACAGAGGACTACGAGCAGTACTTC
TRBJ2-3 | . | TRBV3-1/TRBV3-2 | TRBD1 | CASSQRTGSTDTQYF | TGTGCCAGCAGCCAACGGACAGGTAGCACAGATACGCAGTATTTT
TRBJ2-7 | . | TRBV23-1 | TRBD1 | CASSQIQGAYEQYF | TGCGCCAGCAGTCAAATTCAGGGGGCCTACGAGCAGTACTTC
TRBJ1-1 | . | TRBV6-6 | . | CASSFSRGVNTEAFF | TGTGCCAGCAGTTTTTCTCGGGGGGTGAACACTGAAGCTTTCTTT
TRBJ1-1 | few | TRBV25-1 | TRBD1 | CASSAWTGESTEAFF | TGTGCCAGCAGTGCCTGGACAGGGGAGAGCACTGAAGCTTTCTTT
TRBJ1-1 | once | TRBV5-1 | . | CASSFGSRVTEAFF | TGCGCCAGCAGCTTCGGGTCGCGGGTCACTGAAGCTTTCTTT
TRBJ1-2 | . | TRBV5-1 | . | CASSWDTSYGYTF | TGCGCCAGCAGCTGGGACACGTCCTATGGCTACACCTTC
TRBJ2-1 | once | TRBV27 | . | CASSSGQNYNEQFF | TGTGCCAGCAGTTCAGGACAGAACTACAATGAGCAGTTCTTC
TRBJ1-2 | . | TRBV6-5 | . | CASRLTGADGYTF | TGTGCCAGCAGACTGACAGGAGCTGATGGCTACACCTTC
TRBJ2-7 | . | TRBV6-5 | TRBD1 | CASSRGGQGPYEQYF | TGTGCCAGCAGCCGAGGGGGCCAGGGCCCCTACGAGCAGTACTTC
TRBJ2-6 | many | TRBV6-4 | . | CASSQGSGANVLTF | TGTGCCAGCAGCCAGGGGTCCGGGGCCAACGTCCTGACTTTC
TRBJ2-7 | . | TRBV7-6 | TRBD2 | CASSLGGSGGLTYEQYF | TGTGCCAGCAGCTTAGGGGGTAGCGGGGGTCTGACCTACGAGCAGTACTTC
TRBJ2-7 | . | TRBV20-1 | . | CSASEQISYEQYF | TGCAGTGCTAGTGAACAGATCTCCTACGAGCAGTACTTC
TRBJ1-1 | . | TRBV18 | TRBD1 | CASSPAGDRAAFF | TGTGCCAGCTCACCGGCTGGGGACAGGGCGGCTTTCTTT
TRBJ2-3 | . | TRBV19 | . | CASREGPSTDTQYF | TGTGCCAGTAGGGAGGGACCCTCCACAGATACGCAGTATTTT
TRBJ1-1 | . | TRBV5-1 | TRBD1 | CASSTGADRDEAFF | TGCGCCAGCAGCACGGGGGCGGACAGGGATGAAGCTTTCTTT
TRBJ2-3 | . | TRBV11-2 | TRBD2 | CASSLEGRVTDTQYF | TGTGCCAGCAGCTTAGAGGGGAGGGTCACAGATACGCAGTATTTT
TRBJ2-7 | . | TRBV7-6 | TRBD1 | CASSRQGDDYEQYF | TGTGCCAGCAGCCGACAGGGGGACGACTACGAGCAGTACTTC
TRBJ2-2 | . | TRBV4-1 | TRBD2 | CASSRAGPGRPNTGELFF | TGCGCCAGCAGCCGAGCGGGGCCAGGCAGACCTAACACCGGGGAGCTGTTTTTT
TRBJ1-2 | few | TRBV2 | . | CASSAQVHYGYTF | TGTGCCAGCAGTGCACAGGTACACTATGGCTACACCTTC
TRBJ1-3 | . | TRBV9 | . | CASSVAGSGNTIYF | TGTGCCAGCAGCGTAGCAGGGTCTGGAAACACCATATATTTT
TRBJ1-2 | . | TRBV10-3 | . | CAVKGGVSYGYTF | TGTGCCGTAAAAGGGGGGGTCAGCTATGGCTACACCTTC
TRBJ1-1 | . | TRBV4-3 | . | CASSQEGGGAFF | TGCGCCAGCAGCCAAGAGGGGGGGGGTGCTTTCTTT
TRBJ2-7 | . | TRBV5-1 | . | CASSLNRGGSYEQYF | TGCGCCAGCAGCCTCAACAGGGGGGGCTCCTACGAGCAGTACTTC
TRBJ1-6 | . | TRBV7-8 | TRBD1 | CASSAAGGVNSPLHF | TGTGCCAGCAGCGCTGCAGGGGGTGTTAATTCACCCCTCCACTTT
TRBJ1-6 | . | TRBV11-2 | . | CASSLRASSPLHF | TGTGCCAGCAGCTTAAGAGCGTCTTCACCCCTCCACTTT
TRBJ2-1 | . | TRBV27 | TRBD1 | CASNPGTAYNEQFF | TGTGCCAGCAACCCCGGGACAGCCTACAATGAGCAGTTCTTC
TRBJ2-2 | . | TRBV3-1/TRBV3-2 | TRBD2 | CASSQGTSGVTGELFF | TGTGCCAGCAGCCAGGGGACTAGCGGGGTGACCGGGGAGCTGTTTTTT
TRBJ1-2 | . | TRBV29-1 | . | CSVDSRDNYGYTF | TGCAGCGTTGATAGCAGGGATAACTATGGCTACACCTTC
TRBJ2-7 | . | TRBV12-1 | . | CASSFVVRDRGYEQYF | TGTGCCAGCAGCTTTGTGGTCCGGGACAGGGGCTACGAGCAGTACTTC
TRBJ1-6 | . | TRBV2 | . | CASSSQGTNNSPLHF | TGTGCCAGCAGTAGCCAGGGGACCAATAATTCACCCCTCCACTTT
TRBJ2-7 | . | TRBV19 | TRBD1 | CASRTGTGGHEQYF | TGTGCCAGTAGGACCGGGACAGGGGGACACGAGCAGTACTTC
TRBJ2-5 | . | TRBV7-8 | TRBD2 | CASRLTRVRGVPQETQYF | TGTGCCAGCAGACTGACGCGGGTGCGGGGGGTACCGCAAGAGACCCAGTACTTC
TRBJ2-5 | . | TRBV7-2 | TRBD1 | CASSLEEGARGTQYF | TGTGCCAGCAGCTTAGAAGAGGGGGCCCGGGGGACCCAGTACTTC
TRBJ1-2 | . | TRBV7-7 | TRBD1 | CASSYNRGQNYGYTF | TGTGCTAGCAGCTACAACAGGGGGCAGAACTATGGCTACACCTTC
TRBJ2-2 | . | TRBV5-1 | TRBD1 | CASSGSQGAYSNTGELFF | TGCGCCAGCAGCGGTTCACAGGGGGCCTACTCCAACACCGGGGAGCTGTTTTTT
TRBJ2-7 | . | TRBV6-5 | . | CASRATETYYEQYF | TGTGCCAGCAGAGCCACTGAGACTTACTACGAGCAGTACTTC
TRBJ2-2 | . | TRBV3-1/TRBV3-2 | . | CASSQGGGGELFF | TGTGCCAGCAGCCAAGGGGGCGGCGGGGAGCTGTTTTTT
TRBJ2-1 | . | TRBV5-1 | TRBD1 | CASSPQGAYEQFF | TGCGCCAGCAGCCCACAGGGGGCATATGAGCAGTTCTTC
TRBJ2-4 | . | TRBV4-1 | TRBD2 | CASSQEAGSYIQYF | TGCGCCAGCAGCCAAGAAGCGGGGTCGTACATTCAGTACTTC
TRBJ1-3 | . | TRBV19 | . | CASSKKWGDGNTIYF | TGTGCCAGTAGTAAGAAGTGGGGAGACGGAAACACCATATATTTT
TRBJ1-4 | few | TRBV24-1 | TRBD1 | CATSETGRQTNEKLFF | TGTGCCACCAGTGAGACAGGGAGACAGACTAATGAAAAACTGTTTTTT
TRBJ1-5 | . | TRBV6-2/TRBV6-3 | TRBD1 | CASSYLRDRGFVGQPQHF | TGTGCCAGCAGTTACCTCCGGGACAGGGGGTTTGTAGGGCAGCCCCAGCATTTT
TRBJ2-1 | . | TRBV19 | . | CASTSRGNEQFF | TGTGCCAGTACCTCCCGGGGCAATGAGCAGTTCTTC
TRBJ2-2 | . | TRBV19 | . | CASSIPTGNTGELFF | TGTGCCAGTAGTATCCCCACAGGGAATACCGGGGAGCTGTTTTTT
TRBJ2-3 | . | TRBV5-1 | TRBD2 | CASSRLAGIPDTQYF | TGCGCCAGCAGTCGACTAGCGGGAATCCCAGATACGCAGTATTTT
TRBJ2-2 | few | TRBV27 | TRBD1 | CASSLTGGTGELFF | TGTGCCAGCAGTTTGACAGGGGGCACCGGGGAGCTGTTTTTT
TRBJ2-7 | . | TRBV7-9 | TRBD2 | CASTTWEGYGSYEQYF | TGTGCCAGCACCACGTGGGAGGGGTATGGCTCCTACGAGCAGTACTTC
TRBJ1-2 | . | TRBV2 | . | CASSEAGVAYGYTF | TGTGCCAGCAGTGAGGCAGGGGTGGCCTATGGCTACACCTTC
TRBJ2-5 | . | TRBV5-1 | . | CASRIGLDQETQYF | TGCGCCAGCAGAATAGGACTCGACCAAGAGACCCAGTACTTC